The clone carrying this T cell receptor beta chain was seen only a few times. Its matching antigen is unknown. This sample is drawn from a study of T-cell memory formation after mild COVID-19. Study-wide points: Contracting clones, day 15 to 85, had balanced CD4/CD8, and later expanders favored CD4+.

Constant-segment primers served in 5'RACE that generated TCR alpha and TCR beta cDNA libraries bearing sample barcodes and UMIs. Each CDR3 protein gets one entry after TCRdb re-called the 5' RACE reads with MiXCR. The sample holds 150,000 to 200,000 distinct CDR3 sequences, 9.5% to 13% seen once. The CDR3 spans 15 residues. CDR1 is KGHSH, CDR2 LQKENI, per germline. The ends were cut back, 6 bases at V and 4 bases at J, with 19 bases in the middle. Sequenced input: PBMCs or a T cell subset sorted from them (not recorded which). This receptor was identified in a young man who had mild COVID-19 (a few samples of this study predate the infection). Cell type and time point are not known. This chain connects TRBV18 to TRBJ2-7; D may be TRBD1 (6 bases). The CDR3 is CASSESPGTKYEQYF. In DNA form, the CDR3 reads TGTGCCAGCTCCGAATCACCCGGGACAAAGTACGAGCAGTACTTC.